The T cell receptor beta chain described here comes from a study of OX40 agonist ivuxolimab in advanced cancers. Turning to the study itself: Patients in the trial were receiving intravenous ivuxolimab every 2 weeks, at doses of 0.01 to 10 mg/kg.

Assay: immunoSEQ multiplex PCR; the TCRdb copy retains only in-frame clones and omits some. The sample holds tens of thousands of clones, around 82% seen once. This CDR3 has 11 residues. V lost 6 bases and J 8 bases, leaving 13 bases between the germline ends. CDR1 DFQATT and CDR2 SNEGSKA come from the germline V gene (reference sequence). The chain combines TRBV20-1 with TRBJ1-2; tentative D call: TRBD1 (6 bases). This specimen was CD4+ or CD8+ T cells sorted from blood, taken in a trial of the OX40 agonist ivuxolimab. This sequence was found in an adult with an advanced solid tumor such as melanoma, head and neck, liver or kidney cancer. CDR3 residues: CSARDNWGYTF. The CDR3, as DNA: TGCAGTGCACGGGACAATTGGGGCTACACCTTC.